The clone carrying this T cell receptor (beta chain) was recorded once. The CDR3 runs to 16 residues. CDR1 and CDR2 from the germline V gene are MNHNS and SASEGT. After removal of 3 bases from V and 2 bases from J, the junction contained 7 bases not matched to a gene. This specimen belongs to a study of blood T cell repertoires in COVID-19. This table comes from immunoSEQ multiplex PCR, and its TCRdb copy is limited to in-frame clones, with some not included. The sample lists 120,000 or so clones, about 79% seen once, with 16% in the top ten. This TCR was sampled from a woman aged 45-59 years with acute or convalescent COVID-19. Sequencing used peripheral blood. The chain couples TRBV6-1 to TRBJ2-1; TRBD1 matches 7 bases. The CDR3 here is CASSETDRFAYNEQFF. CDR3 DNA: TGTGCCAGCAGTGAGACGGACAGGTTCGCCTACAATGAGCAGTTCTTC.